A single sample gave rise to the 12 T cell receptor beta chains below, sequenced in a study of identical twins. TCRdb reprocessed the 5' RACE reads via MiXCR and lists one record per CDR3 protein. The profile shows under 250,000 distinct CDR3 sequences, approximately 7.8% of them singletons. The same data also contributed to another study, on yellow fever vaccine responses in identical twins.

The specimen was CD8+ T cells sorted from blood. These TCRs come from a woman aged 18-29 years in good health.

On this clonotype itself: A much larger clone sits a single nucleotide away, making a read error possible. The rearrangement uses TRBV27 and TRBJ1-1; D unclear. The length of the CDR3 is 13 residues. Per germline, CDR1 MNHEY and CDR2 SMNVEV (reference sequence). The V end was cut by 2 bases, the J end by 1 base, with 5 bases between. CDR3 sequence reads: CASSLMRNTEAFF. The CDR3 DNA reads TGTGCCAGCAGTTTAATGCGGAACACTGAAGCTTTCTTT.

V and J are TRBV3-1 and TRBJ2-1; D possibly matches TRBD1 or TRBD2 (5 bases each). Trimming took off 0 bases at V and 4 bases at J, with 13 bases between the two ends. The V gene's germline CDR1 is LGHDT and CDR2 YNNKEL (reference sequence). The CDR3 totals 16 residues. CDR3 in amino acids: CASSQEFRGPYNEQFF. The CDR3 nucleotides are TGTGCCAGCAGCCAAGAGTTCCGGGGACCATACAATGAGCAGTTCTTC.

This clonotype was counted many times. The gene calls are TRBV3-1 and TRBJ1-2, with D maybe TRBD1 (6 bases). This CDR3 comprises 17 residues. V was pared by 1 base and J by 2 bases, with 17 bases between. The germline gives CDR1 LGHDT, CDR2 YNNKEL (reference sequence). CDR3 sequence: CASSQGDITTKNYGYTF. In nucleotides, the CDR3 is TGTGCCAGCAGCCAAGGGGACATCACCACTAAGAACTATGGCTACACCTTC. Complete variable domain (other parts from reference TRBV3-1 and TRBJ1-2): DTAVSQTPKYLVTQMGNDKSIKCEQNLGHDTMYWYKQDSKKFLKIMFSYNNKELIINETVPNRFSPKSPDKAHLNLHINSLELGDSAVYFCASSQGDITTKNYGYTFGSGTRLTVV.

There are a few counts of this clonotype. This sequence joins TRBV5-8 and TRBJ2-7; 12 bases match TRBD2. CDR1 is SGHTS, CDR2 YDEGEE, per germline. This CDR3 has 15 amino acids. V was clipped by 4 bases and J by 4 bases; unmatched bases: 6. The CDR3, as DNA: TGTGCCAGCAGCGGGAGGACTAGCGGGATATACGAGCAGTACTTC. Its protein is CASSGRTSGIYEQYF.

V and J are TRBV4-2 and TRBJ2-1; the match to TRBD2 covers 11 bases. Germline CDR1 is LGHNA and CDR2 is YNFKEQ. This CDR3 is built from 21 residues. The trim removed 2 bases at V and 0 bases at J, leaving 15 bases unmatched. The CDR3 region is CASSQRAGLAGGLSSYNEQFF. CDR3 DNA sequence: TGTGCCAGCAGCCAAAGAGCCGGGCTAGCGGGAGGCCTGAGCTCCTACAATGAGCAGTTCTTC.

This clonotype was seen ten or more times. The CDR3 sequence: CATKSLGLAGGNEQFF. As DNA, the CDR3 is TGTGCCACCAAAAGTTTGGGACTAGCGGGAGGCAATGAGCAGTTCTTC. The gene calls are TRBV28 and TRBJ2-1; 15 nucleotides match TRBD2. V gave up 10 bases and J gave up 6 bases; unmatched junction bases: 10. The length of the CDR3 is 16 residues. The germline V gene encodes CDR1 MDHEN and CDR2 SYDVKM.

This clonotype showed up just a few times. The CDR3 bases are TGTGCCAGCATTCTCCCTGGGGGCAGGGCACGAAGGGACTATGGCTACACCTTC. It translates to CASILPGGRARRDYGYTF. The chain uses TRBV3-1 and TRBJ1-2; maybe TRBD1 (6 bases). The ends were cut back, 7 bases at V and 3 bases at J, with 27 bases in the middle. CDR1 and CDR2 (germline): LGHDT, YNNKEL (reference sequence). This CDR3 contains 18 residues.

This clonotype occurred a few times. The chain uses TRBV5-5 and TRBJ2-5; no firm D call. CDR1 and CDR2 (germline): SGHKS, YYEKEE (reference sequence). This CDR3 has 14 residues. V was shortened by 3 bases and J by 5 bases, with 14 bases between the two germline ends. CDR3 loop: CASSSRRTDETQYF. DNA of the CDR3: TGTGCCAGCAGCTCACGACGAACGGACGAGACCCAGTACTTC.

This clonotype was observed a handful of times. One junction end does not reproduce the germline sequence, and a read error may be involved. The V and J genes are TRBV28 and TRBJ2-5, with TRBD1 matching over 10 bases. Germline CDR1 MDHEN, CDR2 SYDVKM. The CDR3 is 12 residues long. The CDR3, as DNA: TGTGCCAGCAGTACATCCGGGACAGGGGAGGACTTC. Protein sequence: CASSTSGTGEDF.

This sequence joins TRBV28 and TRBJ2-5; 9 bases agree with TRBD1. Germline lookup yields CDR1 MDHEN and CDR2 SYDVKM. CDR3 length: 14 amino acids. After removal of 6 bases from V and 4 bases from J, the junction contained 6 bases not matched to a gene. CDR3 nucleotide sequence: TGTGCCAGCAGGGGAACAGGGGGCCGAGAGACCCAGTACTTC. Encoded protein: CASRGTGGRETQYF.

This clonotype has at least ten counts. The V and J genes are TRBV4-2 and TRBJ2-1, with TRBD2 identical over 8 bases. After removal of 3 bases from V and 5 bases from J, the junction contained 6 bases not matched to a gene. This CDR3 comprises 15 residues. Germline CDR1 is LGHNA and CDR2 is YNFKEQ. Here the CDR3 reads CASSQLTRGDNEQFF. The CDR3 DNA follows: TGTGCCAGCAGCCAGTTGACGCGGGGGGACAATGAGCAGTTCTTC.

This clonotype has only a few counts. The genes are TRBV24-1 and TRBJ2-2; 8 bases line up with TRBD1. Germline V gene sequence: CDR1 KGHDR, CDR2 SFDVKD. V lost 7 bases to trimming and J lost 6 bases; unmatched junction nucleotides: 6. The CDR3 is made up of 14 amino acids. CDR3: CATSWDRRPGELFF. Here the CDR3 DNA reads TGTGCCACCAGCTGGGACAGGAGGCCCGGGGAGCTGTTTTTT.